This passage covers 24 T cell receptor beta chains from one sample sequenced in a study of identical twins. TCRdb redid the calling of the 5' RACE reads with MiXCR, one entry per CDR3 protein. The repertoire holds hundreds of thousands of distinct CDR3 sequences, with 18% as singletons. These data are also associated with another study on T cells expressing NK-cell markers.

The sample taken for sequencing was PBMCs. These receptors were collected from a young woman in good health.

This clonotype was recorded a few times. This chain uses TRBV6-7 with TRBJ2-1; tentatively, D is TRBD1 or TRBD2 (5 bases each). TRBV6-7 is an open reading frame, and its role is uncertain. CDR3 length: 15 residues. The ends were cut back, 6 bases at V and 9 bases at J, with 21 bases in the middle. Here the CDR3 reads CASSPRDAYPSEQFF. Here the CDR3 DNA reads TGTGCCAGCAGCCCACGGGACGCCTACCCGAGTGAGCAGTTCTTC.

This clonotype showed up just a few times. The chain recombines TRBV9 with TRBJ2-1; D might be TRBD1 or TRBD2, each matching 6 bases. V dropped 4 bases and J dropped 6 bases, with 11 bases sitting between them. Germline CDR1 and CDR2: SGDLS and YYNGEE. The CDR3 runs to 13 residues. The CDR3 is CASSWGASNEQFF. The CDR3 DNA reads TGTGCCAGCAGCTGGGGGGCCAGCAATGAGCAGTTCTTC.

This clonotype was observed a handful of times. At one of its ends the junction is not consistent with the germline gene, which may arise from a read error. The chain is built from TRBV7-9 and TRBJ2-5; the D is unclear. Per germline, CDR1 SEHNR and CDR2 FQNEAQ (reference sequence). The CDR3 runs 15 residues. CDR3 sequence reads: CASSIAGRMKETQYF. As DNA, the CDR3 is TGTGCCAGCAGCATAGCCGGACGGATGAAAGAGACCCAGTACTTC.

This clonotype was seen once. The V call is TRBV2, the J call TRBJ2-3, with 10 bases that match TRBD2. V shed 7 bases and J 5 bases; nucleotides not matched to a gene: 6. The CDR3 sequence is 14 residues long. Germline V gene data show CDR1 as SNHLY and CDR2 as FYNNEI. CDR3 loop: CASTPSGGQDTQYF. CDR3 DNA sequence: TGTGCCAGCACGCCTAGCGGGGGTCAAGATACGCAGTATTTT.

The chain links TRBV7-2 to TRBJ2-3; D may correspond to TRBD1 or TRBD2 (5 bases each). Germline CDR1 SGHTA, CDR2 FQGNSA. Trimming pared 1 base from V and 4 bases from J, leaving 9 bases between. The CDR3 has 14 amino acids. The CDR3 loop reads CASSLVGVADTQYF. DNA for the CDR3: TGTGCCAGCAGCTTAGTGGGGGTTGCAGATACGCAGTATTTT.

The J gene is TRBJ2-7, the V gene TRBV20-1, with no clear D. The CDR3 runs to 12 residues. CDR1 and CDR2 from the germline V gene are DFQATT and SNEGSKA (reference sequence). The V gene lost 4 bases and the J gene lost 5 bases, with 12 bases spanning the gap. The CDR3 DNA is TGCAGTGCTAAGGGCCATGGCGACGAGCAGTACTTC. Protein sequence: CSAKGHGDEQYF.

The J gene is TRBJ2-5, the V gene TRBV4-3; D gene ambiguous. CDR1 LGHNA and CDR2 YSLEER come from the germline V gene. The CDR3 totals 18 residues. Trimming took off 1 base at V and 5 bases at J, with 23 bases between the two ends. The CDR3 sequence: CASSQVGPDGPLRETQYF. CDR3 coding DNA: TGCGCCAGCAGCCAAGTAGGACCAGACGGCCCTTTACGGGAGACCCAGTACTTC.

This clonotype was detected a few times. The rearrangement uses TRBV20-1 and TRBJ1-1, with 7 bases that match TRBD1. This CDR3 is 15 amino acids long. Trimming cost V 3 bases and J 11 bases; bases outside gene matches: 18. The germline V gene encodes CDR1 DFQATT and CDR2 SNEGSKA (reference sequence). The CDR3 sequence: CSARPPGQYPSGAFF. In DNA, the CDR3 is TGCAGTGCTAGGCCCCCGGGACAGTACCCATCGGGGGCTTTCTTT.

V is TRBV7-2 and J is TRBJ1-5; D gene uncertain. Trimming cost V 2 bases and J 7 bases, with 6 bases left between them. Per the germline V gene, CDR1 is SGHTA and CDR2 is FQGNSA. The CDR3 is made up of 12 amino acids. CDR3 residues: CASSLNAQPQHF. The CDR3 DNA sequence: TGTGCCAGCAGCTTAAACGCCCAGCCCCAGCATTTT. The entire variable domain, with the rest obtained from reference TRBV7-2 and TRBJ1-5, is as follows: GAGVSQSPSNKVTEKGKDVELRCDPISGHTALYWYRQSLGQGLEFLIYFQGNSAPDKSGLPSDRFSAERTGGSVSTLTIQRTQQEDSAVYLCASSLNAQPQHFGDGTRLSIL.

This chain joins TRBV15 and TRBJ1-5, with D unresolved. CDR1 is LNHNV and CDR2 is YYDKDF in the germline V gene (reference sequence). This CDR3 is 15 amino acids long. V shed 3 bases and J shed 2 bases, with 11 bases lying between them. CDR3 DNA sequence: TGTGCCACCAGCAGGGAGGGTGTCGGCAATCAGCCCCAGCATTTT. Translated: CATSREGVGNQPQHF.

This clonotype came up a few times. CDR3 loop: CASSWRLLGYEQYF. DNA of the CDR3: TGTGCCAGTAGTTGGAGACTTCTAGGTTACGAGCAGTACTTC. V is TRBV19 and J is TRBJ2-7; no definite D call. From germline, CDR1 is LNHDA and CDR2 SQIVND (reference sequence). This CDR3 is built from 14 residues. V was clipped by 5 bases and J by 4 bases, with 15 bases between them.

In this sample, this clonotype turned up once. The gene calls are TRBV20-1 and TRBJ2-3, with 9 bases fitting TRBD2. With V trimmed by 0 bases and J by 8 bases, 9 bases remained unmatched. The CDR3 length is 15 residues. The V gene's germline CDR1 is DFQATT and CDR2 SNEGSKA (reference sequence). The CDR3 loop reads CSARDYRASGATQYF. CDR3 sequence (DNA): TGCAGTGCTAGAGATTATAGGGCTAGCGGGGCTACGCAGTATTTT.

The chain employs TRBV5-8 and TRBJ2-6; D is uncertain. V was shortened by 1 base and J by 3 bases, with 5 bases between the two germline ends. Germline loops: CDR1 SGHTS, CDR2 YDEGEE. The CDR3 is 14 residues long. DNA of the CDR3: TGTGCCAGCAGCTTGACGGGTGGGGCCAACGTCCTGACTTTC. It is translated as CASSLTGGANVLTF.

J is TRBJ2-7 and V is TRBV3-1; D not resolved. This CDR3 is 12 amino acids long. Per germline, CDR1 LGHDT and CDR2 YNNKEL (reference sequence). V lost 3 bases to trimming and J lost 3 bases, with 6 bases between them. CDR3: CASSHLRYEQYF. For the CDR3, the DNA is TGTGCCAGCAGCCATCTCCGCTACGAGCAGTACTTC.

This sequence joins TRBV20-1 and TRBJ2-1; D not certain. Trimming removed 3 bases from V and 4 bases from J, with 16 bases in between. Germline V CDR1 and CDR2: DFQATT, SNEGSKA (reference sequence). The CDR3 consists of 15 residues. The CDR3 loop is CSARPVGGRYNEQFF. CDR3 bases: TGCAGTGCTAGGCCGGTGGGCGGACGATACAATGAGCAGTTCTTC.

This clonotype has only a few counts. Here the CDR3 DNA reads TGTGCCTGCACCAGGGGACTAGCGGGAGGAAGGGAGCAGTACTTC. Encoded protein: CACTRGLAGGREQYF. The chain links TRBV6-2 or TRBV6-3 to TRBJ2-7; 15 nucleotides agree with TRBD2. Germline CDR1 MNHEY, CDR2 SVGEGT. Unmatched junction bases numbered 12, after V lost 11 bases and J lost 7 bases. The CDR3 sequence is 15 residues long.

This chain uses TRBV7-9 with TRBJ1-2; a weak D match, TRBD1 (5 bases). Trimming removed 2 bases from V and 2 bases from J, with 15 bases in between. Germline V gene lookup returns CDR1 SEHNR and CDR2 FQNEAQ (reference sequence). CDR3 length: 16 amino acids. Here the CDR3 DNA reads TGTGCCAGCAGCTTATTCGGGGCAGGAGGGAACTATGGCTACACCTTC. It yields the protein CASSLFGAGGNYGYTF.

The gene calls are TRBV5-1 and TRBJ1-4; 9 bases are a match to TRBD1. J lost 7 bases, V lost 2 bases, and 3 bases had no gene match. The length of the CDR3 is 14 residues. CDR1 and CDR2 from the germline V gene are SGHRS and YFSETQ. The DNA of the CDR3 is TGCGCCAGCAGCTTTGGACAGGGGAGTGAAAAACTGTTTTTT. Residues: CASSFGQGSEKLFF.

The rearrangement uses TRBV15 and TRBJ2-2; D tentatively reads TRBD1 or TRBD2 (6 bases each). Trimming removed 5 bases from V and 5 bases from J, with 18 bases in between. The CDR3 is made up of 16 amino acids. The V gene's germline CDR1 is LNHNV and CDR2 YYDKDF (reference sequence). The CDR3 DNA sequence: TGTGCCACCAGCGAAGGGGGGCAGTTTAGGACCGGGGAGCTGTTTTTT. As protein: CATSEGGQFRTGELFF. Full variable domain (missing parts from reference TRBV15 and TRBJ2-2): DAMVIQNPRYQVTQFGKPVTLSCSQTLNHNVMYWYQQKSSQAPKLLFHYYDKDFNNEADTPDNFQSRRPNTSFCFLDIRSPGLGDTAMYLCATSEGGQFRTGELFFGEGSRLTVL.

The chain recombines TRBV20-1 with TRBJ2-7, with 9 bases identical to TRBD2. The CDR3 extends over 14 amino acids. The germline V gene has CDR1 DFQATT and CDR2 SNEGSKA (reference sequence). With V trimmed by 3 bases and J by 2 bases, 5 bases remained unmatched. Here the CDR3 DNA reads TGCAGTGCTAGGATAAGCGGGAGGACCTACGAGCAGTACTTC. This encodes CSARISGRTYEQYF.

This clonotype has a handful of counts. V is TRBV12-3 or TRBV12-4 and J is TRBJ2-5, with D hard to call. Trimming cost V 6 bases and J 5 bases, with 10 bases left between them. The CDR3 has 12 amino acids. Here the CDR3 reads CASSRYKETQYF. The CDR3 DNA reads TGTGCCAGCAGCCGTTACAAGGAGACCCAGTACTTC.

Turning to this clonotype: The CDR3 carries no conserved terminal phenylalanine or tryptophan, so it likely arises from a read error. The V gene is TRBV20-1, the J gene TRBJ2-1; 10 bases align to TRBD1. J gave up 7 bases and V 6 bases, and 6 bases lay outside the gene matches. The V gene's germline CDR1 is DFQATT and CDR2 SNEGSKA (reference sequence). This CDR3 comprises 13 residues. This chain's CDR3 is CSAVDRGRNEQFL. In nucleotides, the CDR3 is TGCAGTGCCGTCGACAGGGGGCGGAATGAGCAGTTCCTC.

This clonotype has a single count. V usage is TRBV5-1 and J usage is TRBJ2-2, with 11 bases fitting TRBD1. V trimming: 7 bases; J trimming: 5 bases; junction bases outside the gene matches: 10. The CDR3 covers 16 residues. CDR1 and CDR2 from the germline V gene are SGHRS and YFSETQ. CDR3 in amino acids: CASREGGTGGTGELFF. The DNA of the CDR3 is TGCGCCAGCCGTGAAGGCGGGACAGGGGGTACCGGGGAGCTGTTTTTT.

This clonotype was seen a few times. This sequence joins TRBV20-1 and TRBJ2-1; D call uncertain. Looked up from germline, CDR1 is DFQATT and CDR2 is SNEGSKA (reference sequence). V lost 3 bases to trimming and J lost 0 bases, with 6 bases between them. This CDR3 is built from 13 residues. CDR3 sequence reads: CSARPLSYNEQFF. The CDR3 DNA is TGCAGTGCTAGGCCACTCTCCTACAATGAGCAGTTCTTC.